The 18 T cell receptor beta chains presented below share a single source sample, sequenced in a study of blood T cell repertoires in COVID-19. TCRdb's copy holds only in-frame clones and misses some; the assay was immunoSEQ multiplex PCR. The top ten hold 2.5% to 3% of the sample, which has 110,000 to 150,000 clones, around 89% seen once. Input material: peripheral blood. The receptors here all came from a man between 60 and 70 years old with active or convalescent COVID-19.

The genes are TRBV3-1 (or the pseudogene TRBV3-2) and TRBJ1-1; perhaps TRBD1 as D (6 bases). Germline values: CDR1 LGHDT, CDR2 YNNKEL (reference sequence). Trimming shortened V by 1 base and J by 4 bases, and 13 bases separated the two germline ends. The CDR3 length is 15 residues. The CDR3 DNA sequence: TGTGCCAGCAGCCAAGGATATCAGGGGAGCACTGAAGCTTTCTTT. Translating it yields CASSQGYQGSTEAFF.

This chain uses TRBV30 with TRBJ1-2, with 7 bases identical to TRBD1. The CDR3 totals 13 residues. Looked up from germline, CDR1 is GTSNPN and CDR2 is SVGIG (reference sequence). With 3 bases clipped from V and 4 bases from J, the junction kept 5 bases outside the gene matches. The CDR3 nucleotides read TGTGCCTGGAGGCTACAGGGGCCCTATGGCTACACCTTC. This encodes CAWRLQGPYGYTF.

The rearrangement joins TRBV5-4 to TRBJ2-7; 9 positions match TRBD2. Germline CDR1 is SGHNT and CDR2 is YYREEE (reference sequence). CDR3 length: 17 amino acids. The V and J ends lost 4 bases and 1 base, in that order; junction bases with no gene match: 12. Written as DNA, the CDR3 is TGTGCCAGCAGCCAGCCCTCCCAGCGGGGGGCATCCTACGAGCAGTACTTC. This gives the protein CASSQPSQRGASYEQYF.

This chain connects TRBV5-1 to TRBJ1-2; 7 bases are shared with TRBD1. This CDR3 region has 12 residues. The germline gives CDR1 SGHRS, CDR2 YFSETQ. J gave up 8 bases and V 0 bases, and 1 base lay outside the gene matches. CDR3 DNA: TGCGCCAGCAGCTTGGAGGGACAGGGCTACACCTTC. Translating gives CASSLEGQGYTF.

The chain uses TRBV4-2 and TRBJ2-7, with D possibly TRBD1 on 5 matching bases. V was cut by 1 base and J by 4 bases, with 8 bases left in between. Germline CDR1 reads LGHNA; CDR2 reads YNFKEQ. The CDR3 is 13 amino acids. The CDR3, as DNA: TGTGCCAGCAGCCAAGGGGGCCATTACGAGCAGTACTTC. This sequence encodes CASSQGGHYEQYF.

The rearrangement joins TRBV28 to TRBJ2-5; 9 bases line up with TRBD1. The CDR3 has 18 residues. V lost 4 bases to trimming and J lost 5 bases; unmatched junction nucleotides: 17. Germline CDR1 is MDHEN and CDR2 is SYDVKM. The CDR3 DNA follows: TGTGCCAGCAGTTCCGCCGGGGACTGGACAGGGGTTGGGGAGACCCAGTACTTC. It is translated as CASSSAGDWTGVGETQYF.

This clone was seen a single time. This rearrangement joins TRBV11-2 to TRBJ2-2; 9 bases are a match to TRBD2. Germline V gene lookup returns CDR1 SGHAT and CDR2 FQNNGV. The V gene end was trimmed by 6 bases and the J gene end by 7 bases; junction bases not matched to a gene: 6. There are 14 residues in the CDR3. CDR3: CASRFSGSGGELFF. The CDR3 nucleotides are TGTGCCAGCAGATTTAGCGGGAGTGGCGGGGAGCTGTTTTTT.

The chain joins TRBV24-1 to TRBJ2-3; 14 bases align to TRBD2. The CDR3 spans 19 residues. V lost 2 bases, J lost 1 base, and 7 bases stayed unmatched. CDR1 and CDR2 (germline): KGHDR, SFDVKD. Here the CDR3 reads CATSDSRLAGGPGTDTQYF. CDR3 coding DNA: TGTGCCACCAGTGATTCGCGACTAGCGGGAGGGCCCGGCACAGATACGCAGTATTTT.

The chain's CDR3 is CASSQDPGGGDTQYF. CDR3 nucleotide sequence: TGCGCCAGCAGCCAAGATCCGGGAGGCGGTGATACGCAGTATTTT. V and J are TRBV4-1 and TRBJ2-3, with 7 bases that match TRBD2. V dropped 0 bases and J dropped 6; count of bases not matched to a gene: 6. CDR1 and CDR2 from the germline V gene are MGHRA and YSYEKL. The CDR3 spans 15 residues.

V is TRBV5-1 and J is TRBJ1-6; 8 nucleotides match TRBD1. CDR3 length: 15 amino acids. CDR1 and CDR2 from the germline V gene are SGHRS and YFSETQ. Trimming at V came to 0 bases and at J to 6 bases, leaving 2 bases not matched to a gene. CDR3 sequence: CASSLGRGLNSPLHF. DNA of the CDR3: TGCGCCAGCAGCTTGGGCAGGGGGCTTAATTCACCCCTCCACTTT.

The chain carries TRBV11-3 and TRBJ1-2; 10 nucleotides line up with TRBD1. V lost 4 bases to trimming and J lost 7 bases; unmatched junction nucleotides: 9. Germline lookup yields CDR1 SGHNT and CDR2 YENEEA. CDR3 length equals 15 residues. The CDR3 sequence: CASSSSRTGGGGYTF. CDR3 DNA: TGTGCCAGCAGCTCTAGCCGGACAGGGGGAGGTGGCTACACCTTC.

The chain joins TRBV4-3 to TRBJ2-7; 11 nucleotides agree with TRBD2. The CDR3 totals 16 residues. J lost 3 bases, V lost 3 bases, and 7 bases had no gene match. Germline assignment: CDR1 LGHNA and CDR2 YSLEER. DNA for the CDR3: TGCGCCAGCAGCCAGGCGACTAGCGGGAAGAGCTACGAGCAGTACTTC. This translates into CASSQATSGKSYEQYF.

This clone has a single count. One end of the junction fails to match germline, which may point to a read error. V is TRBV6-2 or TRBV6-3 and J is TRBJ2-5; possibly TRBD2 for D (5 bases). CDR3 size: 15 residues. CDR1 is MNHEY, CDR2 SVGEGT, per germline. The DNA for the CDR3 is TGTGCCAGCAGCTACTATGCCGCTAGCCTAGAGACCCAGTACTTC. Protein product: CASSYYAASLETQYF.

This clone has only one observation. This chain connects TRBV11-2 to TRBJ2-7, with 7 bases matching TRBD2. The germline V gene encodes CDR1 SGHAT and CDR2 FQNNGV. V shed 4 bases and J 0 bases; nucleotides not matched to a gene: 9. This CDR3 is built from 16 residues. The DNA for the CDR3 is TGTGCCAGCAGCTGGGGTACCGGGGGGTTCTCCTACGAGCAGTACTTC. Translating gives CASSWGTGGFSYEQYF.

The chain employs TRBV20-1 and TRBJ2-7; TRBD2 matches at 11 bases. Germline CDR1 is DFQATT and CDR2 is SNEGSKA (reference sequence). The CDR3 has 13 residues. Losses at the gene ends were 3 bases for V and 6 bases for J; bases not matched to a gene: 4. CDR3 sequence: CSASSLAGGEQYF. The DNA of the CDR3 is TGCAGTGCTAGTAGCCTAGCGGGAGGCGAGCAGTACTTC.

The chain is built from TRBV7-2 and TRBJ2-3, with 8 bases that match TRBD2. V dropped 4 bases and J dropped 2; count of bases not matched to a gene: 8. The germline gives CDR1 SGHTA, CDR2 FQGNSA. This CDR3 contains 16 residues. CDR3 nucleotide sequence: TGTGCCAGCAGCTCGGAAACGGGAGGGGCCACAGATACGCAGTATTTT. This encodes CASSSETGGATDTQYF.

The rearrangement links TRBV15 to TRBJ1-2, with 8 bases lining up with TRBD1. The CDR3 length is 15 residues. V lost 2 bases and J lost 1; bases outside the gene matches: 3. Germline values: CDR1 LNHNV, CDR2 YYDKDF (reference sequence). The CDR3 region is CATSRYRGDNYGYTF. The CDR3 bases are TGTGCCACCAGCAGATACAGGGGGGATAACTATGGCTACACCTTC.

This clone has a single count. The V call is TRBV27, the J call TRBJ1-1; no definite D call. The CDR3 sequence is 13 residues long. Germline CDR1 MNHEY, CDR2 SMNVEV (reference sequence). Deletions cut 6 bases from V and 6 bases from J, with 14 bases between. The CDR3 loop is CASRSQVGAEAFF. CDR3 bases: TGTGCCAGCAGAAGCCAGGTCGGCGCTGAAGCTTTCTTT.